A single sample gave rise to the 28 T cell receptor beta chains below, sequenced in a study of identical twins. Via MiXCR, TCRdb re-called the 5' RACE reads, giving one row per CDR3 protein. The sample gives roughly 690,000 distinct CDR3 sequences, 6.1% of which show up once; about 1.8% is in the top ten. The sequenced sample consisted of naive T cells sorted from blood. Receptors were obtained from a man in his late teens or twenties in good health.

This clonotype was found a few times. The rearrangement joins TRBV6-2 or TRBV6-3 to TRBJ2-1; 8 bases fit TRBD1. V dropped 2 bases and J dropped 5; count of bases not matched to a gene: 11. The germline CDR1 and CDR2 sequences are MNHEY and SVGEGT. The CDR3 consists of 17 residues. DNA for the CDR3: TGTGCCAGCAGTTACCCCTACAGGGGGGAGAATAACAATGAGCAGTTCTTC. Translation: CASSYPYRGENNNEQFF.

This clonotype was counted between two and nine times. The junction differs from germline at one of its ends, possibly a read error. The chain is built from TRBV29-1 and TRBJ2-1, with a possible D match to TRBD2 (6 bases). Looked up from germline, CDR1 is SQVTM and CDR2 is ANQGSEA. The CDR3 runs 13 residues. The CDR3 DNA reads TGCAGCGTTGACAGCGCGGGTCGGCGGGGCCGCCTCTTC. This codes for CSVDSAGRRGRLF.

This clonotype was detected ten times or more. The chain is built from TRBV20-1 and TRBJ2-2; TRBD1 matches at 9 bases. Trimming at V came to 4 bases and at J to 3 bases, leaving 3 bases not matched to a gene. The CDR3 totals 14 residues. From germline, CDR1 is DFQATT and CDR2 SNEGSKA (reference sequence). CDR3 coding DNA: TGCAGTGCTAAGGGACAGGGTTACACCGGGGAGCTGTTTTTT. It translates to CSAKGQGYTGELFF.

The CDR3 region is CSATSQAPRTDTQYF. The CDR3 DNA sequence: TGCAGTGCCACGTCACAGGCCCCCCGCACAGATACGCAGTATTTT. The V gene is TRBV20-1, the J gene TRBJ2-3; TRBD1 might be the D (5 bases). Trimming cost V 6 bases and J 1 base, with 17 bases left between them. The CDR3 totals 15 residues. Germline V gene lookup returns CDR1 DFQATT and CDR2 SNEGSKA (reference sequence).

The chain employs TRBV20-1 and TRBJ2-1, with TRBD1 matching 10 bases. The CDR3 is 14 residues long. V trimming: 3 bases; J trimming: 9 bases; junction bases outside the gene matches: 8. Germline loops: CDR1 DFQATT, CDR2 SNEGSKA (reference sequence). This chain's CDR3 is CSASPGQGFSEQFF. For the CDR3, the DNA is TGCAGTGCTAGCCCGGGACAGGGGTTTAGTGAGCAGTTCTTC.

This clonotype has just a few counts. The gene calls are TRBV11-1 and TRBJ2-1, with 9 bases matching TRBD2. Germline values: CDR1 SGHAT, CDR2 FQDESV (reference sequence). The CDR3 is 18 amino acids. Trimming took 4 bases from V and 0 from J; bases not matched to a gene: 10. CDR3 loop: CASSSTAGGPFSYNEQFF. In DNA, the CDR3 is TGTGCCAGCAGCTCCACAGCGGGAGGACCTTTCTCCTACAATGAGCAGTTCTTC.

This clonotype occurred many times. The CDR3, as DNA: TGCAGCGTTGAAATTGGGGACGCTACAGATACGCAGTATTTT. Amino acids: CSVEIGDATDTQYF. This chain connects TRBV29-1 to TRBJ2-3; D is perhaps TRBD1 or TRBD2 (5 bases each). CDR1 is SQVTM, CDR2 ANQGSEA, per germline. V shed 2 bases and J shed 3 bases, with 12 bases lying between them. This CDR3 spans 14 amino acids.

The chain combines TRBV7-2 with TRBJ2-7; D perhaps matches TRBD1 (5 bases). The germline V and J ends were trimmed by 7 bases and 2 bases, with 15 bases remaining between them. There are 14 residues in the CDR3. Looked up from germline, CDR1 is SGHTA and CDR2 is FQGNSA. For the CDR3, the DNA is TGTGCCAGCAACCTCTTAGGGGCCGCCTACGAGCAGTACTTC. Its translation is CASNLLGAAYEQYF.

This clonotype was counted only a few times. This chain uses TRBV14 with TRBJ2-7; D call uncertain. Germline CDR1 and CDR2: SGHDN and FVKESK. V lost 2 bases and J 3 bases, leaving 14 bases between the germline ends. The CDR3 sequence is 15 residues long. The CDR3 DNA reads TGTGCCAGCAGCCAATTCAGCTACCAGAACTACGAGCAGTACTTC. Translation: CASSQFSYQNYEQYF.

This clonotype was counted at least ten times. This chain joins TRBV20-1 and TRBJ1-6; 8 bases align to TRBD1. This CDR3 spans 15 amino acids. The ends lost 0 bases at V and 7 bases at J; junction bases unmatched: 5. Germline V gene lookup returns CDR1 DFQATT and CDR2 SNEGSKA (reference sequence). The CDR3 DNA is TGCAGTGCTAGAGATTCGACAGGGGAGAATTCACCCCTCCACTTT. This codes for CSARDSTGENSPLHF.

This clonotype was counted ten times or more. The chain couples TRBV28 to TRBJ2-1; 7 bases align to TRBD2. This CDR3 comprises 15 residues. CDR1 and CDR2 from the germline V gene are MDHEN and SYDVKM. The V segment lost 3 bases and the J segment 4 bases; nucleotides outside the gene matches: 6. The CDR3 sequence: CASSFGRERYNEQFF. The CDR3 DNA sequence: TGTGCCAGCAGTTTCGGGCGGGAGAGATACAATGAGCAGTTCTTC.

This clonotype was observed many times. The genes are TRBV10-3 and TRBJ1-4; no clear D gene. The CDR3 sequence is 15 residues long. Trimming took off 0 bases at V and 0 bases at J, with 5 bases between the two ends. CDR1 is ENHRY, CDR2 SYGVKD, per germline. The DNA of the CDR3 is TGTGCCATCAGTGAGTCGTTTACAACTAATGAAAAACTGTTTTTT. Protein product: CAISESFTTNEKLFF.

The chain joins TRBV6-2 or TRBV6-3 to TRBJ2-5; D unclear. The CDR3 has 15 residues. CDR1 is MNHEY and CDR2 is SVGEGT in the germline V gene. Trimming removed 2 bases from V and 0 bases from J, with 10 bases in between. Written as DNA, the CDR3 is TGTGCCAGCAGTTACGTAGGTCCAGACCAAGAGACCCAGTACTTC. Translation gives CASSYVGPDQETQYF.

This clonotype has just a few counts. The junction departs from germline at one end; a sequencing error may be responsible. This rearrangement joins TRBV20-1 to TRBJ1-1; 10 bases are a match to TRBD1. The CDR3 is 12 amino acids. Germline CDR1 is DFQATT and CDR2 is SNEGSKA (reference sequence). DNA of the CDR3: TGCGTGGGGCCCAGGCCGGACAGGGGGTTAATCTTT. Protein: CVGPRPDRGLIF.

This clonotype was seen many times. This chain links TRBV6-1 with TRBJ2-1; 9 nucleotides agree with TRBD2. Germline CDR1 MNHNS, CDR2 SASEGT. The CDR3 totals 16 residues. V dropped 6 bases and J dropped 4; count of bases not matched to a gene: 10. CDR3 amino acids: CASSSTGGLAYNEQFF. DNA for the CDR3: TGTGCCAGCAGCTCGACCGGGGGACTAGCTTACAATGAGCAGTTCTTC.

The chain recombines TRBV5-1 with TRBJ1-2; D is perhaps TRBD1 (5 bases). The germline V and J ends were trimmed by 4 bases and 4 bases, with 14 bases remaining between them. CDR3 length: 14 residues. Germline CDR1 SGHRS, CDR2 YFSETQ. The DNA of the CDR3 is TGCGCCAGCAGCCCAGAGGGCGGGGGCTATGGCTACACCTTC. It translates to CASSPEGGGYGYTF.

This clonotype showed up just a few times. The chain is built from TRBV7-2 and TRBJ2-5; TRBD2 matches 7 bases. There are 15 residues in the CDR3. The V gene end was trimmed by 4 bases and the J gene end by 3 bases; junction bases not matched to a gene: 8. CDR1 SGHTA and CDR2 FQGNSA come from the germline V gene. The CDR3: CASSSPWAGEETQYF. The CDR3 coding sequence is TGTGCCAGCAGCTCCCCGTGGGCGGGAGAAGAGACCCAGTACTTC.

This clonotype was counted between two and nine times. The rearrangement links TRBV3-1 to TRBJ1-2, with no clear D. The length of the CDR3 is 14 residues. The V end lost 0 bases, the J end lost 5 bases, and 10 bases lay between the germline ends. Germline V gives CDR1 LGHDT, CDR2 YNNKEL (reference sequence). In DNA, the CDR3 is TGTGCCAGCAGCCAAGATATGATTTCGTATGGCTACACCTTC. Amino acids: CASSQDMISYGYTF.

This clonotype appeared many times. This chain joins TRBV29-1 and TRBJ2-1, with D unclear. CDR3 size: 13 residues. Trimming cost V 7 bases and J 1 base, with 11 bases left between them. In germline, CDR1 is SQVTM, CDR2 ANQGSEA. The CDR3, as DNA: TGCAGCGCTGGAAACCCATCCTACAATGAGCAGTTCTTC. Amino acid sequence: CSAGNPSYNEQFF.

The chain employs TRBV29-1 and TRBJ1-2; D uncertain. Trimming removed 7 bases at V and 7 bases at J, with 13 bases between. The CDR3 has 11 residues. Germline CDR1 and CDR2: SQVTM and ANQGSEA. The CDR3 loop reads CSAPDRSGYTF. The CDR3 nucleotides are TGCAGCGCCCCTGACCGGAGTGGCTACACCTTC. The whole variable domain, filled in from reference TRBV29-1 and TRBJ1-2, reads SAVISQKPSRDICQRGTSLTIQCQVDSQVTMMFWYRQQPGQSLTLIATANQGSEATYESGFVIDKFPISRPNLTFSTLTVSNMSPEDSSIYLCSAPDRSGYTFGSGTRLTVV.

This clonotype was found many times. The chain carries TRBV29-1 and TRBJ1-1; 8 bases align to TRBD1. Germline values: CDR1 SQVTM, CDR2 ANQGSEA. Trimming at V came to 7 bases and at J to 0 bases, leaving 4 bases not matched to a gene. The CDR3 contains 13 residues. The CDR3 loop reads CSGRQGMNTEAFF. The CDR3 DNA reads TGCAGCGGAAGACAGGGGATGAACACTGAAGCTTTCTTT.

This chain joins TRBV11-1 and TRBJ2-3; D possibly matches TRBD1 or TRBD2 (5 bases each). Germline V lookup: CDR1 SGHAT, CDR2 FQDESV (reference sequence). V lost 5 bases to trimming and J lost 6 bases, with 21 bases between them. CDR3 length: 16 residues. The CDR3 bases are TGTGCCAGCAGCCCTAGCAGGACAAGCCTGGGGGATACGCAGTATTTT. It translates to CASSPSRTSLGDTQYF. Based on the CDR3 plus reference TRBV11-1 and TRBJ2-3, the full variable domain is EAEVAQSPRYKITEKSQAVAFWCDPISGHATLYWYRQILGQGPELLVQFQDESVVDDSQLPKDRFSAERLKGVDSTLKIQPAELGDSAMYLCASSPSRTSLGDTQYFGPGTRLTVL.

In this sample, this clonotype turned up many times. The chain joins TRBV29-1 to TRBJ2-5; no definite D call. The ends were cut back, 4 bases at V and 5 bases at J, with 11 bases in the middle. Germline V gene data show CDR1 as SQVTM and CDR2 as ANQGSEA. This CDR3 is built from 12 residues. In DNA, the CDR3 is TGCAGCGTTGGGCAGGCTGGGGAGACCCAGTACTTC. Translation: CSVGQAGETQYF.

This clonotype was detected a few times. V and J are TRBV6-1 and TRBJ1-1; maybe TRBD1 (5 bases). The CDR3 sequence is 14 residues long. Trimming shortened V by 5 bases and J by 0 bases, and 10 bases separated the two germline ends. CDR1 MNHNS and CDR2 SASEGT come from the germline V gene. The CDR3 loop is CASSQGRMNTEAFF. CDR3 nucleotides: TGTGCCAGCAGTCAGGGACGGATGAACACTGAAGCTTTCTTT.

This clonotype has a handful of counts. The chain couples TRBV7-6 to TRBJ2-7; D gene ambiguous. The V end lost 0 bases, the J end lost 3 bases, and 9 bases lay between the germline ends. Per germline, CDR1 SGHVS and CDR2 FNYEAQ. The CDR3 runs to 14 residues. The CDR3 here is CASSLAVDHYEQYV. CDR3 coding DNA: TGTGCCAGCAGCTTAGCCGTAGATCACTACGAGCAGTACGTC.

In DNA form, the CDR3 reads TGCAGTGCTCCATATGTCCTAGCGGGAAGAGATACGCAGTATTTT. Protein sequence: CSAPYVLAGRDTQYF. The chain carries TRBV20-1 and TRBJ2-3, with TRBD2 matching 9 bases. This CDR3 comprises 15 residues. Trimming cost V 5 bases and J 5 bases; bases outside gene matches: 11. Germline lookup yields CDR1 DFQATT and CDR2 SNEGSKA (reference sequence).

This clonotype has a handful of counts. In DNA form, the CDR3 reads TGCAGTGCTAGGCGCCTAGCGGGAGGCGGTCGGGAGACCCAGTACTTC. Translated, it gives CSARRLAGGGRETQYF. J is TRBJ2-5 and V is TRBV20-1; 11 positions agree with TRBD2. Germline V gene sequence: CDR1 DFQATT, CDR2 SNEGSKA (reference sequence). There are 16 residues in the CDR3. J lost 5 bases, V lost 3 bases, and 11 bases had no gene match.

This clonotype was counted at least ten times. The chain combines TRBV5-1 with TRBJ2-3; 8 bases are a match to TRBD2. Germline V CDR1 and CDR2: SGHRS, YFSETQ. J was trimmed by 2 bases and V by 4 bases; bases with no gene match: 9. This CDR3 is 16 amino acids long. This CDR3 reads CASSTATSGPTDTQYF. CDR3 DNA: TGCGCCAGCAGCACCGCCACTAGCGGACCCACAGATACGCAGTATTTT.